Listed here are 27 T cell receptor beta chains from one sample, sequenced in a study of T cell changes during pregnancy in multiple sclerosis. Using immunoSEQ multiplex PCR, the repertoire was profiled, and TCRdb retains in-frame clones only, with some absent. This table has about 38,000 clones, approximately 94% appearing once. The sequences come from CD4+ T cells from peripheral blood mononuclear cells, collected in the second trimester of pregnancy. Receptor source: a female donor with multiple sclerosis, enrolled in a pregnancy study.

Only a few counts were recorded for this clone. V usage is TRBV19 and J usage is TRBJ2-2, with 9 nucleotides matching TRBD1. Losses at the gene ends were 10 bases for V and 2 bases for J; bases not matched to a gene: 5. CDR1 and CDR2 from the germline V gene are LNHDA and SQIVND (reference sequence). CDR3 length: 14 residues. CDR3 sequence: CATGTGYNTGELFF. The CDR3 coding sequence is TGTGCCACCGGGACAGGGTACAACACCGGGGAGCTGTTTTTT.

This chain uses TRBV5-5 with TRBJ1-1; weak D call: TRBD1 (6 bases). V lost 2 bases to trimming and J lost 10 bases, with 9 bases between them. Germline V gene data show CDR1 as SGHKS and CDR2 as YYEKEE (reference sequence). The CDR3 runs 11 residues. CDR3 amino acids: CASSFGTRAFF. The CDR3 nucleotides are TGTGCCAGCAGCTTCGGGACACGAGCTTTCTTT.

The sample holds one count of this clone. The chain uses TRBV9 and TRBJ2-7; 16 bases line up with TRBD2. The CDR3 spans 18 residues. V gave up 4 bases and J gave up 5 bases; unmatched junction bases: 12. Germline lookup yields CDR1 SGDLS and CDR2 YYNGEE. CDR3 coding DNA: TGTGCCAGCAGCTCCGGGACTAGCGGGAGGGTGCGCGGCGACGAGCAGTACTTC. Encoded protein: CASSSGTSGRVRGDEQYF.

The CDR3 loop is CASSLHRTNTEAFF. CDR3 sequence (DNA): TGTGCCAGCAGTTTACACAGAACGAACACTGAAGCTTTCTTT. V and J are TRBV27 and TRBJ1-1; D remains ambiguous. The ends were cut back, 2 bases at V and 1 base at J, with 8 bases in the middle. There are 14 residues in the CDR3. Per the germline V gene, CDR1 is MNHEY and CDR2 is SMNVEV (reference sequence).

V gene TRBV30 combines with J gene TRBJ2-1; 9 bases fit TRBD2. The CDR3 consists of 15 residues. Germline V lookup: CDR1 GTSNPN, CDR2 SVGIG (reference sequence). V gave up 1 base and J gave up 5 bases; unmatched junction bases: 6. CDR3 region: CAWSGESGRNNEQFF. CDR3 bases: TGTGCCTGGAGTGGGGAAAGCGGGAGGAACAATGAGCAGTTCTTC.

V is TRBV18 and J is TRBJ2-5, with 12 bases matching TRBD1. The germline gives CDR1 KGHSH, CDR2 LQKENI. The V segment lost 4 bases and the J segment 5 bases; nucleotides outside the gene matches: 5. The CDR3 has 15 residues. The CDR3 nucleotides read TGTGCCAGCTCACGGGACAGGGGGCGAGAGGAGACCCAGTACTTC. Amino acid sequence: CASSRDRGREETQYF.

The chain couples TRBV19 to TRBJ2-2; 8 bases match TRBD2. J lost 0 bases, V lost 3 bases, and 6 bases had no gene match. There are 17 residues in the CDR3. Germline assignment: CDR1 LNHDA and CDR2 SQIVND (reference sequence). Here the CDR3 reads CASSISGAPPNTGELFF. The CDR3 DNA is TGTGCCAGTAGTATTAGCGGGGCCCCGCCGAACACCGGGGAGCTGTTTTTT.

The chain carries TRBV29-1 and TRBJ2-5, with D perhaps TRBD2 (6 bases). The J call may be incorrect, as the DNA end agrees better with TRBJ2-7. This CDR3 is built from 12 residues. Germline assignment: CDR1 SQVTM and CDR2 ANQGSEA. DNA of the CDR3: TGCAGCGTTGAAGTTGGGGGAGGCGAGCAGTACTTC. Translation: CSVEVGGGEQYF.

This clone has just one count. The chain is built from TRBV5-1 and TRBJ1-5, with 7 bases matching TRBD1. CDR1 is SGHRS, CDR2 YFSETQ, per germline. V shed 2 bases, J shed 4 bases, and the junction held 6 bases outside the gene matches. The CDR3 is 15 amino acids. In DNA form, the CDR3 reads TGCGCCAGCAGCTTCGGTGACAGGGCTAATCAGCCCCAGCATTTT. Translating gives CASSFGDRANQPQHF.

CDR3 residues: CARGINYGYTF. CDR3 in DNA: TGTGCAAGAGGGATTAACTATGGCTACACCTTC. This rearrangement joins TRBV2 to TRBJ1-2; D is unclear. This CDR3 has 11 residues. Germline CDR1 SNHLY, CDR2 FYNNEI.

J is TRBJ2-1 and V is TRBV19; D gene uncertain. This CDR3 comprises 16 residues. CDR1 is LNHDA and CDR2 is SQIVND in the germline V gene (reference sequence). Trimming stripped 4 bases from V and 0 bases from J, with 13 bases between. The CDR3 reads CASSTENPGSYNEQFF. The CDR3, as DNA: TGTGCCAGTAGTACCGAGAATCCGGGCTCCTACAATGAGCAGTTCTTC. Looking up the rest from reference TRBV19 and TRBJ2-1 gives the full variable domain: DGGITQSPKYLFRKEGQNVTLSCEQNLNHDAMYWYRQDPGQGLRLIYYSQIVNDFQKGDIAEGYSVSREKKESFPLTVTSAQKNPTAFYLCASSTENPGSYNEQFFGPGTRLTVL.

This sequence joins TRBV7-8 and TRBJ2-7, with 10 bases identical to TRBD2. The germline gives CDR1 SGHVS, CDR2 FQNEAQ. V dropped 4 bases and J dropped 0; count of bases not matched to a gene: 15. This CDR3 is built from 19 residues. This CDR3 reads CASSSPIGLAGALSYEQYF. In DNA form, the CDR3 reads TGTGCCAGCAGCTCCCCGATCGGGCTAGCGGGGGCCCTCTCCTACGAGCAGTACTTC.

This rearrangement joins TRBV27 to TRBJ2-1, with 7 positions matching TRBD2. The trim removed 4 bases at V and 0 bases at J, leaving 9 bases unmatched. Per the germline V gene, CDR1 is MNHEY and CDR2 is SMNVEV (reference sequence). The CDR3 sequence is 17 residues long. CDR3 protein: CASSSLGGRSSYNEQFF. Written as DNA, the CDR3 is TGTGCCAGCAGTTCCCTGGGGGGGAGGAGCTCCTACAATGAGCAGTTCTTC.

This clone came up a few times. The chain recombines TRBV4-3 with TRBJ1-6; D perhaps matches TRBD1 (6 bases). The CDR3 totals 14 residues. CDR1 and CDR2 from the germline V gene are LGHNA and YSLEER. V was pared by 1 base and J by 6 bases, with 7 bases between. The CDR3 sequence is CASSQVRGNSPLHF. As DNA, the CDR3 is TGCGCCAGCAGCCAAGTCAGGGGTAATTCACCCCTCCACTTT.

The genes are TRBV19 and TRBJ2-1; 9 bases align to TRBD2. This CDR3 spans 17 amino acids. With V trimmed by 1 base and J by 7 bases, 11 bases remained unmatched. Germline lookup yields CDR1 LNHDA and CDR2 SQIVND (reference sequence). CDR3 amino acids: CASSIALLAGMVNEQFF. Written as DNA, the CDR3 is TGTGCCAGTAGTATAGCCCTCCTAGCGGGAATGGTGAATGAGCAGTTCTTC.

This sequence joins TRBV11-2 and TRBJ2-7, with D maybe TRBD2 (5 bases). From germline, CDR1 is SGHAT and CDR2 FQNNGV. The germline V and J ends were trimmed by 5 bases and 7 bases, with 12 bases remaining between them. The CDR3 totals 12 residues. The CDR3: CASSQTRGEQYF. The CDR3 bases are TGTGCCAGCAGCCAGACTCGGGGAGAGCAGTACTTC.

The chain couples TRBV19 to TRBJ1-2; 7 bases fit TRBD1. Unmatched junction bases numbered 10, after V lost 0 bases and J lost 6 bases. This CDR3 is 16 amino acids long. Germline assignment: CDR1 LNHDA and CDR2 SQIVND (reference sequence). CDR3 loop: CASSIDLIDREDGYTF. Written as DNA, the CDR3 is TGTGCCAGTAGTATAGATCTGATAGACAGGGAAGATGGCTACACCTTC.

The genes are TRBV27 and TRBJ2-2, with 14 bases lining up with TRBD2. Germline V gives CDR1 MNHEY, CDR2 SMNVEV (reference sequence). V shed 5 bases and J 5 bases; nucleotides not matched to a gene: 7. This CDR3 has 17 amino acids. CDR3 sequence: CASSRGTSGRRTGELFF. The CDR3 DNA reads TGTGCCAGCAGTCGAGGGACTAGCGGGAGAAGAACCGGGGAGCTGTTTTTT.

The chain links TRBV7-6 to TRBJ2-7; 8 bases are a match to TRBD1. The V gene end was trimmed by 4 bases and the J gene end by 5 bases; junction bases not matched to a gene: 7. Germline loops: CDR1 SGHVS, CDR2 FNYEAQ. The CDR3 has 14 residues. The CDR3: CASSSTGGRNEQYF. In nucleotides, the CDR3 is TGTGCCAGCAGCTCTACAGGGGGTCGCAACGAGCAGTACTTC.

The rearrangement uses TRBV19 and TRBJ2-3, with TRBD2 identical over 10 bases. The CDR3 is 15 amino acids. Germline values: CDR1 LNHDA, CDR2 SQIVND (reference sequence). Trimming took 2 bases from V and 4 from J; bases not matched to a gene: 3. The CDR3 is CASSILAGVPDTQYF. CDR3 nucleotide sequence: TGTGCCAGTAGTATACTAGCGGGGGTCCCAGATACGCAGTATTTT.

The gene calls are TRBV2 and TRBJ2-7; possibly TRBD1 for D (5 bases). CDR3 length equals 17 residues. Germline CDR1 SNHLY, CDR2 FYNNEI. V gave up 1 base and J gave up 0 bases, with 16 bases separating them. CDR3 sequence reads: CASSEVLGQGGSYEQYF. In DNA form, the CDR3 reads TGTGCCAGCAGTGAAGTTTTGGGCCAGGGCGGCTCCTACGAGCAGTACTTC.

The chain recombines TRBV30 with TRBJ2-3, with TRBD2 as a possible D gene (5 bases). Trimming shortened V by 5 bases and J by 2 bases, and 8 bases separated the two germline ends. This CDR3 is built from 12 residues. Germline V gives CDR1 GTSNPN, CDR2 SVGIG (reference sequence). The CDR3 region is CAWARDTDTQYF. The CDR3 coding sequence is TGTGCCTGGGCACGGGACACAGATACGCAGTATTTT.

V is TRBV4-2 and J is TRBJ2-3; D is possibly TRBD1 (6 bases). The V and J ends lost 4 bases and 8 bases respectively, with 25 bases between them. The CDR3 is made up of 17 amino acids. Germline-derived CDR1 and CDR2 are LGHNA and YNFKEQ. The CDR3 sequence is CASSPRRSGQWELTQYF. The DNA for the CDR3 is TGTGCCAGCAGCCCACGAAGGTCTGGACAGTGGGAACTTACGCAGTATTTT.

The rearrangement links TRBV4-1 to TRBJ2-1; 7 nucleotides line up with TRBD2. This CDR3 is 17 amino acids long. Germline CDR1 and CDR2: MGHRA and YSYEKL. Trimming cost V 3 bases and J 2 bases; bases outside gene matches: 10. CDR3 bases: TGCGCCAGCAGCCATGCCGGGACTACCCAGACCTACAATGAGCAGTTCTTC. As protein: CASSHAGTTQTYNEQFF.

The chain couples TRBV6-1 to TRBJ2-1; 7 bases are a match to TRBD2. From germline, CDR1 is MNHNS and CDR2 SASEGT. V was pared by 1 base and J by 3 bases, with 0 bases of the junction left unmatched. This CDR3 has 14 amino acids. The DNA of the CDR3 is TGTGCCAGCAGTGAAGGGACTAGCTACAATGAGCAGTTCTTC. Encoded protein: CASSEGTSYNEQFF.

The chain is built from TRBV6-5 and TRBJ2-1, with 7 bases fitting TRBD1. This CDR3 has 13 amino acids. V lost 6 bases, J lost 6 bases, and 5 bases stayed unmatched. Germline values: CDR1 MNHEY, CDR2 SVGAGI. The CDR3: CASRLRQGNEQFF. The DNA of the CDR3 is TGTGCCAGCAGACTAAGACAGGGCAATGAGCAGTTCTTC.

This chain links TRBV28 with TRBJ2-6; 9 bases are shared with TRBD1. Trimming removed 5 bases from V and 0 bases from J; junction bases left unmatched: 5. Per the germline V gene, CDR1 is MDHEN and CDR2 is SYDVKM. There are 17 residues in the CDR3. CDR3 protein: CASSPGQGFSGANVLTF. The CDR3 coding sequence is TGTGCCAGCAGTCCGGGACAGGGTTTCTCTGGGGCCAACGTCCTGACTTTC.